These T cell receptor beta chains were read from a single sample in a study of OX40 agonist ivuxolimab in advanced cancers. The method was immunoSEQ multiplex PCR; TCRdb's version includes in-frame clones alone and lacks a portion of them. Here the sample spans about 100,000 clones, approximately 84% being singletons. Sample: CD4+ or CD8+ T cells sorted from blood, taken in a trial of the OX40 agonist ivuxolimab. These receptors all come from an adult with an advanced solid tumor such as melanoma, head and neck, liver or kidney cancer. CDR3s include the opening cysteine and the closing phenylalanine or tryptophan. A D gene is named only where the DNA matches it firmly. Some rows mark clone size as missing; the rest say once, few, many or name a class of expanded clone.

d_call | j_call | clone_size | v_call | cdr3_nt | cdr3_aa
TRBD1 | TRBJ2-3 | NA | TRBV2 | TGTGCCAGCAGAGGTACAGGGGGGCCCACAGATACGCAGTATTTT | CASRGTGGPTDTQYF
NA | TRBJ1-4 | NA | TRBV7-9 | TGTGCCAGCAGCTTGAGGGCAGACACTAATGAAAAACTGTTTTTT | CASSLRADTNEKLFF
NA | TRBJ1-6 | few | TRBV7-9 | TGTGCCAGCAGCTTAGATCAGAGGAATTCACCCCTCCACTTT | CASSLDQRNSPLHF
NA | TRBJ2-7 | NA | TRBV19 | TGTGCCAGTAGGATTACAGGTCTCGCCGCTGGAGAGCAGTACTTC | CASRITGLAAGEQYF
TRBD2 | TRBJ2-1 | once | TRBV6-5 | TGTGCCAGCAGCTCCCTAGCGGGGGGGGACAATGAGCAGTTCTTC | CASSSLAGGDNEQFF
TRBD2 | TRBJ2-7 | NA | TRBV19 | TGTGCCAGTAGTATAGGACTAGCGTTCTCCTACGAGCAGTACTTC | CASSIGLAFSYEQYF
NA | TRBJ2-7 | NA | TRBV10-1 | TGCGCCAGCAAAAGAGGGATCTCACTCGAGCAGTACTTC | CASKRGISLEQYF
NA | TRBJ1-3 | NA | TRBV23-1 | TGCGCCAGCAGTCAATCGGAGGCAGGGCCCGACTCTGGAAACACCATATATTTT | CASSQSEAGPDSGNTIYF
NA | TRBJ2-7 | NA | TRBV20-1 | TGCAGTGCTGGATCGGGCTACGAGCAGTACTTC | CSAGSGYEQYF
TRBD1 | TRBJ1-6 | NA | TRBV9 | TGTGCCAGCAGTGAGCCGGGACAGGGATCAAATTCACCCCTCCACTTT | CASSEPGQGSNSPLHF
TRBD2 | TRBJ2-1 | NA | TRBV4-3 | TGCGCCAGCAGCCAAGAGTGGCTAGCGGGGTTAAGCTCCTACAATGAGCAGTTCTTC | CASSQEWLAGLSSYNEQFF
NA | TRBJ2-7 | once | TRBV7-2 | TGTGCCAGCAGCCACGGCGACAGTCTCTACGAGCAGTACTTC | CASSHGDSLYEQYF
NA | TRBJ1-1 | NA | TRBV6-5 | TGTGCCATTTGGGGGCTGAACACTGAAGCTTTCTTT | CAIWGLNTEAFF
NA | TRBJ2-2 | NA | TRBV27 | TGTGCCAGCAGCTCCCTTGCGGGGATCGGGGAGCTGTTTTTT | CASSSLAGIGELFF
TRBD1 | TRBJ1-6 | few | TRBV15 | TGTGCCACCAGCAGAGATAGGACAGGCAATTCACCCCTCCACTTT | CATSRDRTGNSPLHF
TRBD2 | TRBJ2-1 | NA | TRBV7-9 | TGTGCCAGCAGCAGCCCGACTAGCGGGAGGGGCAATGAGCAGTTCTTC | CASSSPTSGRGNEQFF
TRBD1 | TRBJ1-6 | NA | TRBV27 | TGTGCCAGCAGGGGGGACAGAAACTACTATAATTCACCCCTCCACTTT | CASRGDRNYYNSPLHF
TRBD1 | TRBJ1-3 | NA | TRBV12-5 | TGTGCTAGTGGTTCTCGACAGGGGGATACTGGAAACACCATATATTTT | CASGSRQGDTGNTIYF
NA | TRBJ2-3 | NA | TRBV29-1 | TGCAGCGTGGAAGGATGGGACTCGGGAAAAGGGCGTACGCAGTATTTT | CSVEGWDSGKGRTQYF
NA | TRBJ2-3 | NA | TRBV2 | TGTGCCAGCAGTGGGGAGGGGGGGACAGATACGCAGTATTTT | CASSGEGGTDTQYF
TRBD2 | TRBJ2-7 | NA | TRBV15 | TGTGCCACCAGCAAGGCTAGCGGGACTTACGAGCAGTACTTC | CATSKASGTYEQYF
TRBD1 | TRBJ2-1 | NA | TRBV11-2 | TGTGCCAGCAGCTTAGATGGGGACAGGGTTCGGAATGAGCAGTTCTTC | CASSLDGDRVRNEQFF
NA | TRBJ1-1 | NA | TRBV2 | TGTGCCAGCAGTGAGGGGTCGGTGAACACTGAAGCTTTCTTT | CASSEGSVNTEAFF
NA | TRBJ2-7 | once | TRBV15 | TGTGCCACCAGCAGTGCCCTAAGCTCCTACGAGCAGTACTTC | CATSSALSSYEQYF
TRBD1 | TRBJ2-7 | NA | TRBV7-9 | TGTGCCAGCAGCTTAGCCGGACAGGGTTTCTACGAGCAGTACTTC | CASSLAGQGFYEQYF
NA | TRBJ2-7 | NA | TRBV27 | TGTGCCAGCAGCGTTATCGGTCCTGGGGGCTCCTACGAGCAGTACTTC | CASSVIGPGGSYEQYF
NA | TRBJ1-5 | NA | TRBV7-9 | TGTGCCAGCAGCGGGGCAGGTCTTCAGCCCCAGCATTTT | CASSGAGLQPQHF
TRBD1 | TRBJ2-1 | NA | TRBV5-1 | TGCGCCAGCAGCTTGGTTGGGACAGGGGACTACAATGAGCAGTTCTTC | CASSLVGTGDYNEQFF
TRBD2 | TRBJ2-1 | NA | TRBV7-2 | TGTGCCAGCAGCTCCCGCCCGACTAGCGGGATTCACGTTGAGCAGTTCTTC | CASSSRPTSGIHVEQFF
NA | TRBJ1-6 | NA | TRBV28 | TGTGCCAGCAGCCTACCCCGGGAGGTCAATTCACCCCTCCACTTT | CASSLPREVNSPLHF
NA | TRBJ1-1 | NA | TRBV16 | TGTGCCAGCAGCCAATCGCGGGACACTGAAGCTTTCTTT | CASSQSRDTEAFF
NA | TRBJ1-1 | NA | TRBV19 | TGTGCCAGTAGTTCCCCGGACAGGAACACTGAAGCTTTCTTT | CASSSPDRNTEAFF
NA | TRBJ2-7 | NA | TRBV29-1 | TGCAGCATTCGTCTAGCGATCGAGCAGTACTTC | CSIRLAIEQYF
NA | TRBJ1-4 | once | TRBV5-4 | TGTGCCAGCAGTCCGGGACCCGATGAAAAACTGTTTTTT | CASSPGPDEKLFF
NA | TRBJ1-2 | NA | TRBV18 | TGTGCCAGCTCACCCCGGGCGGACTATGGCTACACCTTC | CASSPRADYGYTF
NA | TRBJ1-3 | NA | TRBV28 | TGTGCCAGCAGTTTGCAGGGCCCAAACACCATATATTTT | CASSLQGPNTIYF
TRBD1 | TRBJ1-5 | NA | TRBV15 | TGTGCCACCAGCTCCTCCCGGGGGACAGCGAATCAGCCCCAGCATTTT | CATSSSRGTANQPQHF
NA | TRBJ2-7 | NA | TRBV14 | TGTGCCAGCAGCCCGGGACTTAAATACGAGCAGTACTTC | CASSPGLKYEQYF
NA | TRBJ1-3 | NA | TRBV7-2 | TGTGCCAGCAGCCCCGACGAGGCTAACGGAAACACCATATATTTT | CASSPDEANGNTIYF
NA | TRBJ1-1 | few | TRBV7-3 | TGTGCCAGCAGCTTAGCGCAGAACACTGAAGCTTTCTTT | CASSLAQNTEAFF
TRBD2 | TRBJ2-7 | NA | TRBV2 | TGTGCCAGCATACTTGGGACTAGCGGGGCCTACGAGCAGTACTTC | CASILGTSGAYEQYF
NA | TRBJ2-7 | NA | TRBV5-6 | TGTGCCAGCAGCCAAGCCCCGGCGGGAGCCCCAGGGGTGCAGTACTTC | CASSQAPAGAPGVQYF